Listed here are 18 T cell receptor beta chains from one sample, sequenced in a study of T cell repertoires in cytomegalovirus infection. From the reads, TCRdb called clonotypes with MiXCR, one entry per CDR3 protein. In the table there are 300,000 to 400,000 distinct CDR3 sequences, about a sixth of which are singletons. The specimen was PBMCs. The receptors come from a human donor in good health (CMV status not recorded). Some clones in this sample may be carry-over from other donors' samples.

In this sample, this clonotype turned up a few times. The chain uses TRBV10-2 and TRBJ2-3; D is unclear. Trimming removed 6 bases from V and 3 bases from J, with 13 bases in between. This CDR3 has 14 residues. In germline, CDR1 is WSHSY, CDR2 SAAADI. This chain's CDR3 is CASSLVGQTDTQYF. Here the CDR3 DNA reads TGCGCCAGCAGCCTGGTCGGGCAGACAGATACGCAGTATTTT.

There are a few counts of this clonotype. The CDR3 bases are TGTGCCAGCAGTGATCCCCTGGTGAATGAGCAGTTCTTC. Its protein product is CASSDPLVNEQFF. The gene calls are TRBV12-3 or TRBV12-4 and TRBJ2-1; unclear D gene. V was trimmed by 5 bases and J by 7 bases, leaving 12 bases between them. The CDR3 contains 13 residues.

J is TRBJ2-3 and V is TRBV6-2 or TRBV6-3; D uncertain. This CDR3 spans 13 amino acids. Trimming took 5 bases from V and 2 from J, leaving 8 bases between them. Germline lookup yields CDR1 MNHEY and CDR2 SVGEGT. The chain's CDR3 is CASSGMNTDTQYF. The CDR3 DNA reads TGTGCCAGCAGTGGGATGAACACAGATACGCAGTATTTT.

This clonotype came up a few times. CDR3 coding DNA: TGTGCCAGCAACGGGGGCGGGGGTCCTGAAGCTTTCTTT. It translates to CASNGGGGPEAFF. The rearrangement uses TRBV6-5 and TRBJ1-1; weak D call: TRBD1 (6 bases). The germline V gene has CDR1 MNHEY and CDR2 SVGAGI. V was cut by 7 bases and J by 6 bases, with 15 bases left in between. The CDR3 has 13 residues.

This clonotype was counted at least ten times. V usage is TRBV25-1 and J usage is TRBJ1-1, with TRBD1 matching over 11 bases. Looked up from germline, CDR1 is MGHDK and CDR2 is SYGVNS. The CDR3 covers 15 residues. Trimming at V came to 0 bases and at J to 4 bases, leaving 1 base not matched to a gene. The CDR3 sequence is CASSEYGTGGTEAFF. CDR3 nucleotides: TGTGCCAGCAGTGAATATGGGACAGGGGGCACTGAAGCTTTCTTT.

This clonotype was detected ten times or more. The chain links TRBV7-8 to TRBJ1-6, with D possibly matching TRBD1 (6 bases). V shed 1 base and J shed 11 bases, with 15 bases lying between them. In germline, CDR1 is SGHVS, CDR2 FQNEAQ. The CDR3 totals 15 residues. CDR3 bases: TGTGCCAGCAGCTTAGGGGGACACCTCGGAACACCCCTCCACTTT. Its protein product is CASSLGGHLGTPLHF.

This clonotype occurred a few times. This chain uses TRBV27 with TRBJ2-3; maybe TRBD1 (5 bases). The CDR3 consists of 15 residues. Trimming left V 3 bases short and J 6 bases short, with 16 bases between. Germline loops: CDR1 MNHEY, CDR2 SMNVEV (reference sequence). Here the CDR3 DNA reads TGTGCCAGCAGTTTCTCGGTCACATCAGGGGATACGCAGTATTTT. Its translation is CASSFSVTSGDTQYF.

This clonotype was counted at least ten times. V usage is TRBV19 and J usage is TRBJ2-3; unclear D gene. CDR3 size: 13 residues. Germline CDR1 reads LNHDA; CDR2 reads SQIVND (reference sequence). Trimming left V 3 bases short and J 4 bases short, with 8 bases between. The CDR3 nucleotides read TGTGCCAGTAGTATTTCCGGGCCAGATACGCAGTATTTT. Residues: CASSISGPDTQYF.

This clonotype was seen ten or more times. V usage is TRBV7-2 and J usage is TRBJ1-2; D unclear. This CDR3 comprises 13 residues. Germline V lookup: CDR1 SGHTA, CDR2 FQGNSA. V lost 4 bases to trimming and J lost 6 bases, with 12 bases between them. CDR3 DNA: TGTGCCAGCAGCTCAACCCTAGGAGATGGCTACACCTTC. Translated, it gives CASSSTLGDGYTF.

The V and J genes are TRBV6-5 and TRBJ2-1; D is possibly TRBD1 (5 bases). V lost 6 bases and J 0 bases, leaving 12 bases between the germline ends. CDR1 and CDR2 (germline): MNHEY, SVGAGI. CDR3 length: 15 amino acids. In DNA, the CDR3 is TGTGCCAGCAGCCCAGGGATGAGCTCCTACAATGAGCAGTTCTTC. Encoded protein: CASSPGMSSYNEQFF.

This clonotype came up many times. The V call is TRBV7-2, the J call TRBJ2-7, with unresolved D. CDR1 and CDR2 (germline): SGHTA, FQGNSA. This CDR3 has 16 residues. Trimming took 1 base from V and 1 from J, leaving 14 bases between them. The CDR3 coding sequence is TGTGCCAGCAGCTTAGAATGGCTAGTAGGGTCCTACGAGCAGTACTTC. Amino acids: CASSLEWLVGSYEQYF.

This clonotype was seen ten or more times. CDR3 protein: CASSLERYQETQYF. DNA of the CDR3: TGTGCCAGCAGCTTAGAGCGATACCAAGAGACCCAGTACTTC. The rearrangement links TRBV7-8 to TRBJ2-5; no reliable D call. CDR3 size: 14 residues. Per the germline V gene, CDR1 is SGHVS and CDR2 is FQNEAQ. The germline V and J ends were trimmed by 1 base and 0 bases, with 6 bases remaining between them.

This clonotype showed up just a few times. The V gene is TRBV7-9, the J gene TRBJ2-5; 7 nucleotides line up with TRBD2. Trimming at V came to 5 bases and at J to 0 bases, leaving 6 bases not matched to a gene. The CDR3 extends over 15 amino acids. CDR1 and CDR2 (germline): SEHNR, FQNEAQ (reference sequence). CDR3 bases: TGTGCCAGCAGCACGTCAGCGGGGAACCAAGAGACCCAGTACTTC. It yields the protein CASSTSAGNQETQYF.

This clonotype was seen repeatedly, ten times or more. CDR3 sequence (DNA): TGTGCCAGCAGTTCTTCCCGGGTCGGGGGGCCGGCATTAGGAGACACCATATATTTT. This sequence encodes CASSSSRVGGPALGDTIYF. The rearrangement links TRBV12-3 or TRBV12-4 to TRBJ1-3; a weak D match, TRBD1 (6 bases). V was pared by 4 bases and J by 8 bases, with 30 bases between. CDR3 size: 19 residues.

This clonotype was recorded a few times. CDR3 sequence: CASSQTPYGGRNEQFF. Written as DNA, the CDR3 is TGCGCCAGCAGCCAGACTCCCTACGGGGGACGCAATGAGCAGTTCTTC. This chain links TRBV4-3 with TRBJ2-1, with a tentative D call TRBD2 (6 bases). This CDR3 has 16 amino acids. Germline lookup yields CDR1 LGHNA and CDR2 YSLEER. Trimming removed 3 bases from V and 6 bases from J, with 18 bases in between.

This clonotype was counted a few times. V usage is TRBV20-1 and J usage is TRBJ2-7, with 8 bases matching TRBD1. CDR1 and CDR2 from the germline V gene are DFQATT and SNEGSKA (reference sequence). The CDR3 spans 16 residues. V gave up 5 bases and J gave up 5 bases; unmatched junction bases: 17. CDR3 in amino acids: CSALPGQALDANEQYF. CDR3 DNA sequence: TGCAGTGCTTTACCGGGACAGGCCCTAGATGCAAACGAGCAGTACTTC.

CDR3 residues: CASSRSSDNSPLHF. As DNA, the CDR3 is TGTGCCAGCAGCCGATCGTCGGACAATTCACCCCTCCACTTT. J is TRBJ1-6 and V is TRBV5-4, with D hard to call. V lost 4 bases, J lost 7 bases, and 12 bases lay in between. CDR1 SGHNT and CDR2 YYREEE come from the germline V gene (reference sequence). The CDR3 extends over 14 amino acids.

The chain combines TRBV2 with TRBJ2-1; 11 positions match TRBD2. CDR1 SNHLY and CDR2 FYNNEI come from the germline V gene. Trimming removed 3 bases from V and 10 bases from J; junction bases left unmatched: 8. The CDR3 loop spans 15 amino acids. The CDR3 DNA sequence: TGTGCCAGCAGTGACGCGACTAGCGGGATCTGGGAGCAGTTCTTC. Translating it yields CASSDATSGIWEQFF. The variable domain in full, completed from reference TRBV2 and TRBJ2-1, reads EPEVTQTPSHQVTQMGQEVILRCVPISNHLYFYWYRQILGQKVEFLVSFYNNEISEKSEIFDDQFSVERPDGSNFTLKIRSTKLEDSAMYFCASSDATSGIWEQFFGPGTRLTVL.